This entry describes one TCR beta chain. Its recognized antigen is unknown. No base qualities exist here, and no much larger clone lies one base off it. This sample is drawn from a study of radiation and T cells in renal cell carcinoma (TCRdb year 2020). A note on the overall study: In total, 50 or so samples, comprising 26 tumors and roughly 27 peripheral blood samples, were subjected to TCR beta sequencing. A total of roughly 4 million unique CDR3 nucleotide sequences, encoding roughly 3,000,000 unique CDR3 amino acid sequences, were found across all 50 or so samples. The last blood draw occurred 4 weeks after radiation, at the same time as nephrectomy.

The time point label, read with the paper, signifies: blood 4 weeks post-SBRT, at nephrectomy. The sample's treatment or condition, from its label and the paper: 15 Gy SBRT to primary tumor, nephrectomy 4 weeks later. Samples came from a clinical trial, in which primary renal cell carcinomas received 15 Gy stereotactic body radiation therapy followed by nephrectomy 4 weeks later. Serial peripheral blood from radiation-treated patients was sampled at baseline, 2 weeks and 4 weeks after SBRT to track tumor-enriched clonotypes. Every patient had renal cell carcinoma of clear cell pathology. The QIAamp DNA Blood Mini Kit (Qiagen) was used to prepare genomic DNA for TCR sequencing. The analyses included just those samples that passed every quality control check. The CDR1 and CDR2 encoded by the germline V gene are SGHRS and YFSETQ. The V and J ends are trimmed by 4 bases and 0 bases, leaving 10 bases between them. Counted from cysteine to phenylalanine, this CDR3 has 15 amino acids. Of the read, only the CDR3 DNA is kept; its 45 bases are in frame from base 1.

TCR beta libraries were generated from genomic DNA with the immunoSEQ kit, following the manufacturer's recommendations. To prepare the libraries, a first multiplex PCR with proprietary primers was run, followed by a second PCR that added unique barcodes, and a bead cleanup was done after each round. A kit-provided positive control reaction and a negative control reaction were included in every sample batch. The final libraries were assessed on an Agilent 4200 TapeStation D1000 ScreenTape, pooled by volume, and quantified by qPCR. Sequencing ran on an Illumina NextSeq500 with a MidOutput 150-cycle cartridge, using 156 Read1 and 15 Index1 cycles with kit custom primers. The pooled library was loaded at around 1.1 pM with an approximately 20% PhiX control spike-in. The authors' pipeline ran thus. Vendor-processed data were analyzed in R, with a clonotype defined as all T cells sharing the same CDR3 nucleotide sequence. For clone abundance analyses, frequencies were normalized to the 10,000 most abundant clones per sample. Public T cell clones, averaging fewer than five per sample, were removed before analysis. A difference in abundance of at least 32-fold between compartments was used to define tumor-enriched and baseline blood-enriched clonotypes. Clonotypes expanded or contracted between blood time points were identified with a beta-binomial differential abundance model. Tumor-blood repertoire similarity was measured with the Baroni-Urbani and Buser coefficient, and groups were compared using two-tailed Wilcoxon tests in R. TCRdb retrieved this table from immuneACCESS and kept in-frame rearrangements only. Not all clones are present; in checked studies, unresolved V genes account for under half, and no reason is known for the remainder. V and J calls and clone size come straight from that table; D and trimming were deduced from the DNA. This sample lists 60,000 or so clones; approximately 80% were detected once. Clones ranked in the top ten supply about 6.3% of the sample.

Findings and caveats that apply to the study as a whole: Because pretreatment tumor biopsies were not available, the baseline intratumoral presence of clonotypes could not be determined. Changes in the blood repertoire were not tracked past 4 weeks after treatment. Effects of radiation dose or scheduling on the TCR repertoire could not be addressed with the single-armed trial design. In blood, the top tumor clonotypes increased from baseline to 2 weeks after radiation and then shrank by 4 weeks, which suggests a temporary expansion of tumor-resident clones.

The rearranged chain carries TRBV5-1 and TRBJ1-4; the D gene cannot be named for sure. The sample here was blood, taken from a patient whose treatment included radiotherapy and nephrectomy. This TCR was recovered from a man aged 55 to 70 with renal cell carcinoma. The CDR3 is CASSSNTATNEKLFF. The nucleotide sequence reads TGCGCCAGCAGCAGCAACACCGCAACTAATGAAAAACTGTTTTTT. The full variable domain, completed from the reference TRBV5-1 and TRBJ1-4 proteins outside the CDR3, reads KAGVTQTPRYLIKTRGQQVTLSCSPISGHRSVSWYQQTPGQGLQFLFEYFSETQRNKGNFPGRFSGRQFSNSRSEMNVSTLELGDSALYLCASSSNTATNEKLFFGSGTQLSVL.